This TCR beta chain was identified during a study of T cell clones after liver transplantation. Study at large: TCRbeta sequencing after a pre-transplant mixed lymphocyte reaction identified graft-donor-reactive clones, later tracked in post-transplant blood.

Assay used: immunoSEQ multiplex PCR; TCRdb lists only in-frame clones, some missing. Here the sample spans approximately 70,000 clones, around 84% being singletons. Sorting of unstimulated PBMCs yielded separate CD3+CD4+ and CD3+CD8+ fractions. This clone was detected only once. This CDR3 comprises 11 residues. The germline gives CDR1 DFQATT, CDR2 SNEGSKA (reference sequence). Trimming left V 1 base short and J 4 bases short, with 4 bases between. This sequence was found in a human patient who received a liver transplant. The graft donor may have contributed some T cells. The sequenced sample was CD4+ T cells from blood, obtained less than 50 months after liver transplant. V is TRBV20-1 and J is TRBJ2-5; no clear D gene. CDR3 residues: CSARGGETQYF. CDR3 nucleotides: TGCAGTGCTAGAGGCGGAGAGACCCAGTACTTC.